What follows are 10 T cell receptor beta chains derived from one specimen sequenced in a study of cytomegalovirus exposure and HLA in healthy donors. The PCR made use of 60 Vbeta and 13 Jbeta primers. Clones were sequenced by immunoSEQ multiplex PCR, and TCRdb holds only the in-frame ones, with some missing. The sample holds around 130,000 clones, approximately 72% seen once. The sample comprised PBMCs. Source of these receptors: a man younger than 35 in good health and CMV-seronegative.

The chain couples TRBV13 to TRBJ2-7; the match to TRBD2 covers 9 bases. There are 13 residues in the CDR3. Looked up from germline, CDR1 is PRHDT and CDR2 is FYEKMQ (reference sequence). Germline trimming cut 6 bases from V and 9 bases from J; bases unmatched to any gene: 9. The CDR3 protein is CASSPTSGFGQYF. The DNA for the CDR3 is TGTGCCAGCAGTCCGACTAGCGGTTTCGGGCAGTACTTC.

In its sample, this clone was seen a few times. V and J are TRBV10-1 and TRBJ2-1; TRBD2 is a possible D gene (6 bases). CDR1 WNHNN and CDR2 SYGVQD come from the germline V gene (reference sequence). The V and J ends lost 6 bases and 5 bases respectively, with 20 bases between them. This CDR3 comprises 16 residues. As DNA, the CDR3 is TGCGCCAGCAGCGTGGCTCCGGGTAGCGGAGACAATGAGCAGTTCTTC. It translates to CASSVAPGSGDNEQFF.

The chain employs TRBV5-5 and TRBJ1-1; no definite D call. The V gene lost 0 bases and the J gene lost 2 bases, with 8 bases spanning the gap. CDR3 length: 14 amino acids. Germline V gives CDR1 SGHKS, CDR2 YYEKEE (reference sequence). The CDR3 coding sequence is TGTGCCAGCAGCTTGGACCCTACTAACACTGAAGCTTTCTTT. This sequence encodes CASSLDPTNTEAFF.

The chain recombines TRBV27 with TRBJ2-5, with 10 bases lining up with TRBD1. Trimming cost V 4 bases and J 4 bases; bases outside gene matches: 6. The germline V gene has CDR1 MNHEY and CDR2 SMNVEV (reference sequence). CDR3 length: 15 amino acids. The CDR3 reads CASSYDRTGGETQYF. For the CDR3, the DNA is TGTGCCAGCAGTTACGACAGGACAGGGGGAGAGACCCAGTACTTC.

Only one count was recorded for this clone. The rearrangement links TRBV27 to TRBJ1-1; TRBD1 matches 9 bases. Germline-derived CDR1 and CDR2 are MNHEY and SMNVEV (reference sequence). This CDR3 is 15 amino acids long. V was pared by 2 bases and J by 5 bases, with 6 bases of the junction left unmatched. CDR3 protein: CASSLKTGGRTEAFF. Here the CDR3 DNA reads TGTGCCAGCAGTTTAAAGACAGGGGGTAGGACTGAAGCTTTCTTT.

This clone was picked up a small number of times. The genes are TRBV5-4 and TRBJ2-5, with 10 bases lining up with TRBD1. The tail of the sequence fits TRBJ2-7 better, so the J call may be wrong. The germline gives CDR1 SGHNT, CDR2 YYREEE (reference sequence). The CDR3 totals 15 residues. The CDR3: CASSYRDRGHLEQYF. For the CDR3, the DNA is TGTGCCAGCAGCTACCGGGACAGGGGACATCTCGAGCAGTACTTC.

This clone was counted between two and nine times. The chain links TRBV6-4 to TRBJ1-2; TRBD1 is a possible D gene (6 bases). The CDR3 has 12 amino acids. Germline CDR1 is MRHNA and CDR2 is SNTAGT. V lost 7 bases and J 7 bases, leaving 13 bases between the germline ends. CDR3 sequence reads: CASTNRVCGYTF. CDR3 sequence (DNA): TGTGCCAGCACCAACAGGGTTTGTGGCTACACCTTC.

This clone came up a few times. The chain is built from TRBV9 and TRBJ1-6; 7 nucleotides align to TRBD1. The J segment lost 7 bases and the V segment lost 0 bases, leaving 4 bases of the junction unmatched. The CDR3 spans 15 residues. CDR1 is SGDLS, CDR2 YYNGEE, per germline. The CDR3 DNA reads TGTGCCAGCAGCGTAGAGGCAGGGGGAAATTCACCCCTCCACTTT. It encodes CASSVEAGGNSPLHF.

This clone turned up a few times. The chain couples TRBV5-6 to TRBJ2-7; 9 nucleotides agree with TRBD1. The CDR3 spans 16 residues. Germline CDR1 and CDR2: SGHDT and YYEEEE. V shed 4 bases and J 0 bases; nucleotides not matched to a gene: 8. DNA for the CDR3: TGTGCCAGCAGCGGGGGGACAGGGACCTTCTCCTACGAGCAGTACTTC. Its translation is CASSGGTGTFSYEQYF.

This clone was observed a handful of times. The rearrangement links TRBV4-3 to TRBJ2-1, with 16 bases lining up with TRBD2. Germline CDR1 is LGHNA and CDR2 is YSLEER. This CDR3 region has 20 residues. V shed 4 bases and J 2 bases; nucleotides not matched to a gene: 11. The CDR3 bases are TGCGCCAGCAGCCTGACTCCTACCGGGACTAGCGGGAGGGCCTACAATGAGCAGTTCTTC. Translated: CASSLTPTGTSGRAYNEQFF.